This T cell receptor (beta chain) was captured in a study of blood T cell repertoires in COVID-19. Turning to the study itself: Material from acute and convalescent COVID-19 was sourced from the United States, Italy and Spain. The analysed material was cDNA or gDNA that came from T cells, B-cell-depleted T cells, or PBMCs.

Authors' data handling: For nucleated cells, counts were estimated from reference gene primer amplification. Only in-frame clones appear in the TCRdb table, and some are missing; sequencing was by immunoSEQ multiplex PCR. V, J and clone size are taken as reported in that table, and D and trimming were inferred from the DNA itself. The data hold hundreds of thousands of clones, with about 80% observed a single time. The CDR3 covers 13 residues. The germline gives CDR1 MNHEY, CDR2 SVGAGI. Trimming took 7 bases from V and 5 from J; bases not matched to a gene: 7. Source material: peripheral blood. V and J are TRBV6-5 and TRBJ2-7; TRBD1 agrees at 8 bases. The source of this sequence is an elderly man with acute or convalescent COVID-19. The CDR3 DNA reads as TGTGCCAGCAACGGACAGGGTAGAGACGAGCAGTACTTC. Residues: CASNGQGRDEQYF.